This TCR beta chain was documented in a study of blood T cells in healthy people across ages. A note on this clonotype: Its target is unknown.

Then a second PCR, running about 6 to 11 cycles, was carried out with a sample-barcoded 5' primer and a J-beta primer mix. The authors tagged each cDNA molecule using a template-switch adaptor with 12 random nucleotides. MiXCR, run by TCRdb on the 5' RACE reads, gives a single entry per CDR3 protein. The repertoire includes around 1,700,000 distinct CDR3 sequences, 28% of them detected once, and approximately 7.7% sits in the top ten. CDR3 length equals 12 residues. CDR1 and CDR2 (germline): GTSNPN, SVGIG (reference sequence). The ends were cut back, 0 bases at V and 11 bases at J, with 8 bases in the middle. General study results and limits: Those diversity estimates obtained from one million T cells were thought to be underestimates.

The specimen sequenced was blood. The TCR originated in a woman in her 30s in good health. This rearrangement joins TRBV30 to TRBJ1-6, with D uncertain. CDR3 protein: CAWSVKSPPLHF. As DNA, the CDR3 is TGTGCCTGGAGTGTAAAGTCGCCACCCCTCCACTTT.